This is a list of T cell receptor beta chains from one sample in a study of cytomegalovirus exposure and HLA in healthy donors. Assay used: immunoSEQ multiplex PCR; TCRdb lists only in-frame clones, some missing. The specimen's table records 90,000 to 130,000 clones. The sample taken for sequencing was PBMCs. These receptors all stem from a man between 25 and 39 years old in good health and CMV-seronegative. Each CDR3 is given with its conserved first and last residue. Each record gives: D gene, V gene, J gene, CDR3 protein, CDR3 DNA. A D gene is named only where the DNA matches it firmly.

>TRBD1|TRBV2|TRBJ1-5
CASSGTGANQPQHF
TGTGCCAGCAGTGGGACAGGGGCCAATCAGCCCCAGCATTTT
>TRBD1|TRBV5-6|TRBJ1-2
CASSDRDRGRHGYTF
TGTGCCAGCAGCGACCGGGACAGGGGTCGGCACGGCTACACCTTC
>TRBD1|TRBV5-5|TRBJ1-3
CASSLAPGGNFGNTIYF
TGTGCCAGCAGCTTGGCCCCAGGGGGCAATTTTGGAAACACCATATATTTT
>.|TRBV19|TRBJ2-7
CASKVGQSQGSYEQYF
TGTGCCAGTAAGGTAGGACAGTCCCAGGGGTCCTACGAGCAGTACTTC
>.|TRBV9|TRBJ1-4
CASSVESAGEREKLFF
TGTGCCAGCAGCGTAGAATCGGCCGGGGAGAGGGAAAAACTGTTTTTT
>.|TRBV13|TRBJ1-4
CASSWRGGSTNEKLFF
TGTGCCAGCAGCTGGAGGGGGGGCTCAACTAATGAAAAACTGTTTTTT
>.|TRBV7-2|TRBJ1-1
CASSLTGGAGTEAFF
TGTGCCAGCAGCCTAACGGGGGGGGCCGGCACTGAAGCTTTCTTT
>TRBD1|TRBV20-1|TRBJ1-1
CGDRGITEAFF
TGCGGAGACAGGGGAATCACTGAAGCTTTCTTT
>.|TRBV5-1|TRBJ1-6
CASRPDGVPGNSPLHF
TGCGCCAGCAGACCGGACGGGGTGCCGGGTAATTCACCCCTCCACTTT
>TRBD1|TRBV18|TRBJ2-5
CASSRDRQETQYF
TGTGCCAGCTCACGGGACAGGCAAGAGACCCAGTACTTC
>.|TRBV10-3|TRBJ2-7
CAISESPPAHSSYEQYF
TGTGCCATCAGTGAGTCTCCCCCAGCGCATAGCTCCTACGAGCAGTACTTC
>TRBD2|TRBV5-1|TRBJ2-1
CASAPSGGVDNEQFF
TGCGCCAGCGCACCCAGCGGGGGGGTCGACAATGAGCAGTTCTTC
>.|TRBV11-2|TRBJ2-7
CASSLGLQAEQYF
TGTGCCAGCAGCTTAGGTTTGCAGGCGGAGCAGTACTTC